The 25 T cell receptor beta chains listed next were all sequenced from one sample in a study of blood T cell repertoires in COVID-19. TCRdb's table, derived via immunoSEQ multiplex PCR, lists solely in-frame clones and lacks some. Of 200,000 to 250,000 clones detected, around 82% appear once; the ten largest clones hold around 6%. The sample consisted of peripheral blood. These receptors all come from a woman aged 70-85 years with acute or convalescent COVID-19.

The CDR3 loop reads CASSETGGPTGELFF. CDR3 sequence (DNA): TGTGCCAGCAGTGAGACGGGAGGGCCTACCGGGGAGCTGTTTTTT. The J gene is TRBJ2-2, the V gene TRBV2; TRBD2 agrees at 8 bases. With V trimmed by 3 bases and J by 5 bases, 5 bases remained unmatched. Per the germline V gene, CDR1 is SNHLY and CDR2 is FYNNEI. The CDR3 extends over 15 amino acids.

V and J are TRBV30 and TRBJ2-3; 8 positions agree with TRBD2. The CDR3 sequence is 15 residues long. Unmatched junction bases numbered 3, after V lost 0 bases and J lost 1 base. Germline V gives CDR1 GTSNPN, CDR2 SVGIG (reference sequence). The CDR3 nucleotides are TGTGCCTGGAGTGTAGCGGGAGACGGCACAGATACGCAGTATTTT. Translated: CAWSVAGDGTDTQYF.

This chain connects TRBV19 to TRBJ2-2; D possibly corresponds to TRBD1 (6 bases). The CDR3 is 17 amino acids. V shed 4 bases and J shed 1 base, with 16 bases lying between them. Germline V gene data show CDR1 as LNHDA and CDR2 as SQIVND (reference sequence). The CDR3 DNA follows: TGTGCCAGTAGTAAAAGAGCAGGGGATCAGAACACCGGGGAGCTGTTTTTT. Protein: CASSKRAGDQNTGELFF.

This chain links TRBV6-6 with TRBJ2-1; 11 positions match TRBD2. V was pared by 6 bases and J by 6 bases, with 10 bases of the junction left unmatched. The CDR3 extends over 16 amino acids. In germline, CDR1 is MNHNY, CDR2 SVGAGI (reference sequence). The CDR3 DNA is TGTGCCAGCAGGTCGACTAGCGGGATAGGACCCAATGAGCAGTTCTTC. The encoded protein is CASRSTSGIGPNEQFF.

CDR3 sequence: CASSKGQGSSPLHF. DNA for the CDR3: TGTGCCAGCAGCAAAGGACAGGGCAGTTCACCCCTCCACTTT. The chain links TRBV25-1 to TRBJ1-6; 8 bases match TRBD1. Germline values: CDR1 MGHDK, CDR2 SYGVNS. The length of the CDR3 is 14 residues. V lost 6 bases to trimming and J lost 9 bases; unmatched junction nucleotides: 7.

This chain joins TRBV3-1 (or the pseudogene TRBV3-2) and TRBJ2-1; TRBD1 might be the D (6 bases). Looked up from germline, CDR1 is LGHDT and CDR2 is YNNKEL (reference sequence). The CDR3 runs 17 residues. Trimming removed 0 bases from V and 6 bases from J, with 18 bases in between. The CDR3, as DNA: TGTGCCAGCAGCCAAGACTTCCGTAGGGGGTTTAGCAATGAGCAGTTCTTC. This codes for CASSQDFRRGFSNEQFF.

The sample holds a few counts of this clone. The chain recombines TRBV9 with TRBJ1-2, with D unresolved. With 5 bases removed from V and 5 bases from J, the gap between germline ends came to 10 bases. This CDR3 is 12 amino acids long. CDR1 is SGDLS, CDR2 YYNGEE, per germline. The CDR3, as DNA: TGTGCCAGCAGTGACTTGGCGTATGGCTACACCTTC. Translated, it gives CASSDLAYGYTF.

The chain joins TRBV3-1 (or the pseudogene TRBV3-2) to TRBJ1-2, with TRBD1 matching 8 bases. With V trimmed by 3 bases and J by 4 bases, 4 bases remained unmatched. Looked up from germline, CDR1 is LGHDT and CDR2 is YNNKEL (reference sequence). The CDR3 runs to 14 residues. The CDR3 coding sequence is TGTGCCAGCAGCCAGAGACAGGGGAGCTATGGCTACACCTTC. This codes for CASSQRQGSYGYTF.

The sample holds many counts of this clone. V is TRBV19 and J is TRBJ2-2, with TRBD1 identical over 7 bases. Per germline, CDR1 LNHDA and CDR2 SQIVND (reference sequence). This CDR3 is 14 amino acids long. Trimming at V came to 7 bases and at J to 4 bases, leaving 6 bases not matched to a gene. In DNA form, the CDR3 reads TGTGCCAGTAAGAGGGACAGCGCCACCGGGGAGCTGTTTTTT. It encodes CASKRDSATGELFF.

V gene TRBV5-4 combines with J gene TRBJ2-5; 11 bases match TRBD2. The germline CDR1 and CDR2 sequences are SGHNT and YYREEE (reference sequence). The CDR3 runs 17 residues. Germline trimming cut 4 bases from V and 2 bases from J; bases unmatched to any gene: 10. The CDR3 loop reads CASSPIAGGPSQETQYF. DNA of the CDR3: TGTGCCAGCAGCCCAATAGCGGGAGGGCCCTCGCAAGAGACCCAGTACTTC. Full variable domain (rest looked up from reference TRBV5-4 and TRBJ2-5): ETGVTQSPTHLIKTRGQQVTLRCSSQSGHNTVSWYQQALGQGPQFIFQYYREEENGRGNFPPRFSGLQFPNYSSELNVNALELDDSALYLCASSPIAGGPSQETQYFGPGTRLLVL.

This clone was observed once. V and J are TRBV6-5 and TRBJ2-5; 8 bases match TRBD1. CDR1 is MNHEY and CDR2 is SVGAGI in the germline V gene. J was trimmed by 5 bases and V by 10 bases; bases with no gene match: 9. CDR3 length: 13 amino acids. The DNA of the CDR3 is TGTGCCACCAGGACAGGGATATCGGAGACCCAGTACTTC. Encoded protein: CATRTGISETQYF.

The CDR3 sequence: CASSTQGAGYGYTF. CDR3 nucleotides: TGTGCCAGCAGCACACAGGGGGCGGGCTATGGCTACACCTTC. This rearrangement joins TRBV7-8 to TRBJ1-2; 9 bases are a match to TRBD1. Germline V gives CDR1 SGHVS, CDR2 FQNEAQ. The CDR3 is 14 residues long. Losses at the gene ends were 5 bases for V and 4 bases for J; bases not matched to a gene: 5.

This rearrangement joins TRBV2 to TRBJ2-1, with D perhaps matching TRBD2 (6 bases). V lost 0 bases to trimming and J lost 12 bases, with 9 bases between them. Germline CDR1 and CDR2: SNHLY and FYNNEI. This CDR3 comprises 12 residues. The CDR3: CASSEALEGQFF. The CDR3 region has the DNA TGTGCCAGCAGTGAAGCGTTGGAGGGGCAGTTCTTC.

The V and J genes are TRBV9 and TRBJ2-2; no reliable D call. The V gene's germline CDR1 is SGDLS and CDR2 YYNGEE. The CDR3 extends over 14 amino acids. Deletions cut 2 bases from V and 6 bases from J, with 11 bases between. The CDR3 sequence: CASSVGSRSGELFF. The DNA of the CDR3 is TGTGCCAGCAGCGTCGGATCTAGATCCGGGGAGCTGTTTTTT. The full variable domain, in which reference TRBV9 and TRBJ2-2 provide the parts outside the CDR3, is DSGVTQTPKHLITATGQRVTLRCSPRSGDLSVYWYQQSLDQGLQFLIQYYNGEERAKGNILERFSAQQFPDLHSELNLSSLELGDSALYFCASSVGSRSGELFFGEGSRLTVL.

The chain joins TRBV28 to TRBJ2-7, with D tentatively TRBD2 (5 bases). Germline CDR1 is MDHEN and CDR2 is SYDVKM. The CDR3 is 14 amino acids. Trimming shortened V by 5 bases and J by 2 bases, and 13 bases separated the two germline ends. CDR3 sequence: CASSPETIAYEQYF. CDR3 DNA: TGTGCCAGCAGTCCGGAGACTATTGCCTACGAGCAGTACTTC.

This sequence joins TRBV2 and TRBJ1-2, with a tentative D call TRBD1 (6 bases). V was clipped by 9 bases and J by 2 bases, with 10 bases between them. This CDR3 comprises 12 residues. The germline V gene has CDR1 SNHLY and CDR2 FYNNEI. Written as DNA, the CDR3 is TGTGCCAGACAAGGACAGAACTATGGCTACACCTTC. Translating it yields CARQGQNYGYTF.

This clone was seen a single time. The gene calls are TRBV7-2 and TRBJ2-7, with D unclear. V was trimmed by 3 bases and J by 3 bases, leaving 3 bases between them. The CDR3 extends over 11 amino acids. Germline-derived CDR1 and CDR2 are SGHTA and FQGNSA. The CDR3 here is CASSFLYEQYF. DNA of the CDR3: TGTGCCAGCAGCTTCCTCTACGAGCAGTACTTC. Using reference TRBV7-2 and TRBJ2-7 for the parts outside the CDR3, the full variable domain is GAGVSQSPSNKVTEKGKDVELRCDPISGHTALYWYRQSLGQGLEFLIYFQGNSAPDKSGLPSDRFSAERTGGSVSTLTIQRTQQEDSAVYLCASSFLYEQYFGPGTRLTVT.

The chain links TRBV6-6 to TRBJ1-6; possible D gene TRBD1, 6 bases. Germline assignment: CDR1 MNHNY and CDR2 SVGAGI (reference sequence). CDR3 size: 18 residues. The germline V and J ends were trimmed by 5 bases and 10 bases, with 27 bases remaining between them. CDR3 in DNA: TGTGCCAGCAGTCTTACAGGGAGCCGGAGGAAGGGTTACTCACCCCTCCACTTT. This translates into CASSLTGSRRKGYSPLHF.

This chain links TRBV14 with TRBJ2-1; TRBD2 aligns across 14 bases. Germline CDR1 SGHDN, CDR2 FVKESK. This CDR3 region has 12 residues. V dropped 8 bases and J dropped 9; count of bases not matched to a gene: 0. CDR3 DNA sequence: TGTGCCAGCGGACTAGCGGGAGGTGAGCAGTTCTTC. Its translation: CASGLAGGEQFF.

This clone occurred once. The CDR3 is CATSDRRNNQPQHF. The DNA of the CDR3 is TGTGCCACCAGTGATAGGCGGAACAATCAGCCCCAGCATTTT. The chain has TRBV24-1 and TRBJ1-5; unclear D gene. The CDR3 totals 14 residues. The V end lost 3 bases, the J end lost 3 bases, and 8 bases lay between the germline ends. CDR1 KGHDR and CDR2 SFDVKD come from the germline V gene.

This clone came up a few times. The CDR3 loop is CATSRDRESLYEQYF. The CDR3 DNA follows: TGTGCCACCAGCAGAGATAGGGAGTCTCTCTACGAGCAGTACTTC. The chain recombines TRBV15 with TRBJ2-7; D is perhaps TRBD2 (5 bases). This CDR3 has 15 amino acids. Trimming left V 0 bases short and J 3 bases short, with 12 bases between. Germline-derived CDR1 and CDR2 are LNHNV and YYDKDF (reference sequence).

By sample fraction, this clone is medium-sized. The chain carries TRBV27 and TRBJ2-2; 8 bases line up with TRBD2. The CDR3 consists of 17 residues. Germline V gene lookup returns CDR1 MNHEY and CDR2 SMNVEV (reference sequence). The V gene end was trimmed by 6 bases and the J gene end by 2 bases; junction bases not matched to a gene: 11. CDR3 loop: CASSLRGSGTNTGELFF. The CDR3 nucleotides read TGTGCCAGCAGCCTAAGGGGTAGCGGGACTAACACCGGGGAGCTGTTTTTT.

The chain combines TRBV27 with TRBJ2-2, with D possibly being TRBD1 (6 bases). The CDR3 has 17 amino acids. Germline V lookup: CDR1 MNHEY, CDR2 SMNVEV (reference sequence). Between the trimmed V and J ends, which lost 5 bases and 6 bases, there was a span of 22 bases. The DNA for the CDR3 is TGTGCCAGCAGTGAGAATTGGCAGGGGAAGTCATCCGGGGAGCTGTTTTTT. Translation gives CASSENWQGKSSGELFF.

The chain joins TRBV19 to TRBJ2-2; D is possibly TRBD1 (6 bases). The germline CDR1 and CDR2 sequences are LNHDA and SQIVND (reference sequence). The CDR3 is 14 residues long. Between the trimmed V and J ends, which lost 5 bases and 2 bases, there was a span of 9 bases. The chain's CDR3 is CASSPGHNTGELFF. The DNA of the CDR3 is TGTGCCAGTAGTCCGGGACACAACACCGGGGAGCTGTTTTTT.

V is TRBV19 and J is TRBJ2-7, with 8 bases lining up with TRBD1. V dropped 5 bases and J dropped 4; count of bases not matched to a gene: 10. The CDR3 length is 15 residues. CDR1 is LNHDA and CDR2 is SQIVND in the germline V gene (reference sequence). This chain's CDR3 is CASSEPGTGFYEQYF. Here the CDR3 DNA reads TGTGCCAGTAGTGAACCCGGGACAGGATTTTACGAGCAGTACTTC.